Listed here are 5 T cell receptor beta chains from one sample, sequenced in a study of T cell repertoires in cytomegalovirus infection. Via MiXCR, TCRdb re-called the reads, giving one row per CDR3 protein. This table holds over 300,000 distinct CDR3 sequences, roughly 15% found once. Sequencing was carried out using PBMCs. Source of these receptors: a human donor in good health (CMV status not recorded). Some clones in this sample may be carry-over from other donors' samples.

The sample holds many counts of this clonotype. The chain is built from TRBV20-1 and TRBJ1-4, with 7 bases lining up with TRBD1. The V and J ends lost 4 bases and 8 bases, in that order; junction bases with no gene match: 13. The CDR3 is made up of 15 amino acids. Germline V gene lookup returns CDR1 DFQATT and CDR2 SNEGSKA (reference sequence). The CDR3 region is CSANSGTVSGEKLFF. CDR3 bases: TGCAGTGCTAACTCCGGGACAGTGAGTGGAGAAAAACTGTTTTTT.

This clonotype was picked up many times. The gene calls are TRBV7-2 and TRBJ1-5, with a weak D call TRBD1 (5 bases). The CDR3 runs 17 residues. CDR1 is SGHTA and CDR2 is FQGNSA in the germline V gene. Trimming took off 5 bases at V and 6 bases at J, with 23 bases between the two ends. Here the CDR3 reads CASSVNPGQGIFQPQHF. The CDR3 region has the DNA TGTGCCAGCAGCGTCAACCCTGGGCAGGGAATTTTTCAGCCCCAGCATTTT.

This rearrangement joins TRBV10-3 to TRBJ2-7, with D possibly being TRBD1 (5 bases). The CDR3 covers 13 residues. In germline, CDR1 is ENHRY, CDR2 SYGVKD. V was trimmed by 10 bases and J by 0 bases, leaving 13 bases between them. CDR3 DNA: TGTGCCAGTACACAGGCCGCCTCCTACGAGCAGTACTTC. Amino acids: CASTQAASYEQYF.

This clonotype was counted at least ten times. The chain uses TRBV7-6 and TRBJ2-2; perhaps TRBD2 as D (6 bases). The CDR3 covers 17 residues. CDR1 and CDR2 from the germline V gene are SGHVS and FNYEAQ. Trimming removed 7 bases at V and 1 base at J, with 19 bases between. For the CDR3, the DNA is TGTGCCAGCACCCCCAATCTGGGCGGGGAGAACACCGGGGAGCTGTTTTTT. Amino acid sequence: CASTPNLGGENTGELFF.

This clonotype was counted a few times. The chain links TRBV20-1 to TRBJ1-1; TRBD1 agrees at 7 bases. The CDR3 has 13 amino acids. Trimming at V came to 5 bases and at J to 3 bases, leaving 6 bases not matched to a gene. Germline CDR1 DFQATT, CDR2 SNEGSKA (reference sequence). CDR3 sequence: CSADRVGDTEAFF. The CDR3 DNA reads as TGCAGTGCTGACAGGGTTGGCGACACTGAAGCTTTCTTT.